This is a list of T cell receptor beta chains from one sample in a study of blood T cells in healthy people across ages. TCRdb analysed the 5' RACE reads with MiXCR anew, one entry per CDR3 protein. The data show 710,000 or so distinct CDR3 sequences, less than 40% seen once. Source material: blood. The source is an elderly woman in good health. The CDR3 runs from the conserved cysteine through the conserved F or W. Not all rows give a size; the values are once, few, many and, for expanded clones, a class.

once TRBV7-2 CASSLDMANVLTF
many TRBV3-1 CASSQDKAGGRNEQFF
- TRBV25-1 CASTRDATYNEQFF
- TRBV20-1 CSAHHRGKGYEQYF
many TRBV4-1 CASSQGVAGIQETQYF
many TRBV6-5 CASSYSGGKNIQYF
- TRBV29-1 CSVRDSSSYEQYF
- TRBV12-3/TRBV12-4 CASSPGRSNEKLFF
many TRBV5-4 CASSLDAGSGANVLTF
many TRBV11-2 CASSLRGQSRTGDEQFF
- TRBV6-2/TRBV6-3 CASSYRDFAGELFF
few TRBV7-9 CASSCSSSYNEQFF
few TRBV28 CASRTRGGGQETQYF
few TRBV20-1 CSAREASGVYEQYF
many TRBV4-2 CASSQLGLTDYGYTF
- TRBV20-1 CSARDAVTYEQYF
many TRBV5-4 CASRDRRGGDYGYTF
- TRBV5-1 CAGSLIIAGDSTDTQYF
- TRBV5-1 CASSLGTTYNEQYF
few TRBV27 CASTLRAGSTEAFF